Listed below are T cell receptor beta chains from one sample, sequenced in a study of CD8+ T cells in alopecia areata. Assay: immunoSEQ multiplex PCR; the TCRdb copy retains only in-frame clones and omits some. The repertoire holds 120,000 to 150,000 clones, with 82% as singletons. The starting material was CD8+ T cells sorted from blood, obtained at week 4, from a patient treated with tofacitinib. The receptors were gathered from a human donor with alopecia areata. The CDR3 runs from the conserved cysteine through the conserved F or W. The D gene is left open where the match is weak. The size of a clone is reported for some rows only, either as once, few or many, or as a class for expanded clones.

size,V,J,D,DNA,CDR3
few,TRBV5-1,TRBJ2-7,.,TGCGCCAGCAGCTTGAGGACGGGGTCTAACTACGAGCAGTACTTC,CASSLRTGSNYEQYF
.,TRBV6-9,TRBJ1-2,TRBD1,TGTGCCAGCAGCGTGACGGGACAGGGCTTAGGCTATGGCTACACCTTC,CASSVTGQGLGYGYTF
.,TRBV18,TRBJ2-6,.,TGTGCCAGCTCGCCGATAACAACCAACTCTGGGGCCAACGTCCTGACTTTC,CASSPITTNSGANVLTF
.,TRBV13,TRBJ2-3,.,TGTGCCAGCAGCTTAGGTTCTGGCAGAAGCACAGATACGCAGTATTTT,CASSLGSGRSTDTQYF
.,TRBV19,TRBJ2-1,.,TGTGCCAGTAGTGCCGGACTCAGGGAGCAGTTCTTC,CASSAGLREQFF
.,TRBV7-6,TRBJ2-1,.,TGTGCCAGCAGCAAAACTATCCATGAGCAGTTCTTC,CASSKTIHEQFF
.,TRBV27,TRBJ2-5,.,TGTGCCAGCAGTTTAGCAGAGACCCAGTACTTC,CASSLAETQYF
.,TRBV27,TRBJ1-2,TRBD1,TGTGCCAGCAGTTTATTAGGGGGCCCCCTATCCGGCTACACCTTC,CASSLLGGPLSGYTF
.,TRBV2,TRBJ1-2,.,TGTGCCAGCAGCCACAGGGACATCTTACTTCTTAACTATGGCTACACCTTC,CASSHRDILLLNYGYTF
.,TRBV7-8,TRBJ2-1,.,TGTGCCAGCAGCCAGGTGTCCTACAATGAGCAGTTCTTC,CASSQVSYNEQFF
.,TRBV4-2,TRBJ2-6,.,TGTGCCAGCAGCCTGGATGGGGGTTCCTCTGGGGCCAACGTCCTGACTTTC,CASSLDGGSSGANVLTF
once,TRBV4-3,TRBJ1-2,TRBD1,TGCGCCAGCAGCCCAGGGACAGACCTTTCCAGCGGCTACACCTTC,CASSPGTDLSSGYTF
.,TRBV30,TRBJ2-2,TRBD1,TGTGCCTGGGGACAGGGGTTATGGGGCGGGGAGCTGTTTTTT,CAWGQGLWGGELFF
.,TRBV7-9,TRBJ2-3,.,TGTGCCAGCAGCTTACCTACGGGGGTGTTCACAGATACGCAGTATTTT,CASSLPTGVFTDTQYF
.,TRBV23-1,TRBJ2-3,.,TGCGCCAGCAGTCAATCGGCCGGGTCCAGCACAGATACGCAGTATTTT,CASSQSAGSSTDTQYF
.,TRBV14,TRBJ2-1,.,TGTGCCAGCAGCCTTACAACTAGCCCCCCCGTCAATGAGCAGTTCTTC,CASSLTTSPPVNEQFF
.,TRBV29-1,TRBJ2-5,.,TGCAGCGTTGTTCTCAGGGGGGAAGAGACCCAGTACTTC,CSVVLRGEETQYF
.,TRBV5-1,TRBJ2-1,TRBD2,TGCGCCAGCAGCGTACCCGGGACTAGCGGGGGTCTGCGAGTCTACAATGAGCAGTTCTTC,CASSVPGTSGGLRVYNEQFF
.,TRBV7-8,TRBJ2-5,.,TGTGCCAGCAGCTTCCGGGACATCTCACAATGGGAGCAGTACTTC,CASSFRDISQWEQYF
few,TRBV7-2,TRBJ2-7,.,TGTGCCAGCACCCACCTAGACGAGCAGTACTTC,CASTHLDEQYF
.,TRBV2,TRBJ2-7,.,TGTGCCAGCAGTTACCGACACCTCTACGAGCAGTACTTC,CASSYRHLYEQYF
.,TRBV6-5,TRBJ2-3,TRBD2,TGTGCCAGCAGTGTTAGCGGGGGGTTCACAGATACGCAGTATTTT,CASSVSGGFTDTQYF
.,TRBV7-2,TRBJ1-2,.,TGTGCCAGCAGCTACGATAGCTATGGCTACACCTTC,CASSYDSYGYTF
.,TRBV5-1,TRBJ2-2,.,TGCGCCAGCAGCTTCCGGGAAGTCGCCGGGGAGCTGTTTTTT,CASSFREVAGELFF
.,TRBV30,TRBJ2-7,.,TGTGCCTGGAGTTCCGGACGACGGAACGAGCAGTACTTC,CAWSSGRRNEQYF
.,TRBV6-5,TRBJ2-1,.,TGTGCCAGCAGTACTGTTAGCAATGAGCAGTTCTTC,CASSTVSNEQFF
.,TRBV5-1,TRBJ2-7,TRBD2,TGCGCCAGCAGCCCCTGGACTAGCGGGTCCTCCTACGAGCAGTACTTC,CASSPWTSGSSYEQYF
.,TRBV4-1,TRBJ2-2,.,TGCGCCAGCAGCCAGCCCTGGCGTGCCGGGGAGCTGTTTTTT,CASSQPWRAGELFF
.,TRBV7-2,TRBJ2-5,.,TGTGCCAGCAGCTCAAGTGGACAGGGAGGGCGAGAGACCCAGTACTTC,CASSSSGQGGRETQYF
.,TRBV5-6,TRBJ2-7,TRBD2,TGTGCCAGCAGCATACTAGCGGGGGAGTACGAGCAGTACTTC,CASSILAGEYEQYF
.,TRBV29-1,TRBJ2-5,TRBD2,TGCAGCGTGTATCTAGCGGGGGGGCTGGAAGAGACCCAGTACTTC,CSVYLAGGLEETQYF
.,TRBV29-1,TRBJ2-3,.,TGCAGCGTGGCCCTCTTCTTCGGGGGTGAAGATACGCAGTATTTT,CSVALFFGGEDTQYF
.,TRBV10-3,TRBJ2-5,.,TGTGCCATCAGTGAGTCGAAGTACCGGGACCAAGAGACCCAGTACTTC,CAISESKYRDQETQYF
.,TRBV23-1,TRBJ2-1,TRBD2,TGCGCCAGCAGTCACCCGATGGCGGGAGGAGTATCCTACAATGAGCAGTTCTTC,CASSHPMAGGVSYNEQFF
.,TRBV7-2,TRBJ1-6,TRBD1,TGTGCCAGCAGCCTAGGGACAGGGGGGTCACCCCTCCACTTT,CASSLGTGGSPLHF
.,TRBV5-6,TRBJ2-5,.,TGTGCCAGCAGCATGAGATGGTTGGAGACCCAGTACTTC,CASSMRWLETQYF
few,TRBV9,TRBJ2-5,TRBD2,TGTGCCAGCAGCGTAGAGAGCGGGGGGGCCGCAGAGACCCAGTACTTC,CASSVESGGAAETQYF
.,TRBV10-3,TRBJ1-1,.,TGTGCCACCGAAGACACGGTGAACACTGAAGCTTTCTTT,CATEDTVNTEAFF
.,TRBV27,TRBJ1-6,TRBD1,TGTGCCAGCAGACCCACAGGGGGCGGTTCACCCCTCCACTTT,CASRPTGGGSPLHF
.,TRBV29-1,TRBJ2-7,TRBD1,TGCAGCGTTGTTCACAGGGGGAGTTACGAGCAGTACTTC,CSVVHRGSYEQYF
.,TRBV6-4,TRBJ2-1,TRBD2,TGTGCCAGCAGTGAACGAGCGGGGTACTCCTACAATGAGCAGTTCTTC,CASSERAGYSYNEQFF
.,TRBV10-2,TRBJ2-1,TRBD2,TGCGCCAGCAGCGCGGGACTATACAATGAGCAGTTCTTC,CASSAGLYNEQFF
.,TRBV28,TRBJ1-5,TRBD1,TGTGCCAGCAGTTGGCAGGGGGCAAGAAATCAGCCCCAGCATTTT,CASSWQGARNQPQHF
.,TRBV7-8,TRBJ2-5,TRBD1,TGTGCCAGCAGCTTAGCGTACGGGACAGGGGGCGTAGAGACCCAGTACTTC,CASSLAYGTGGVETQYF
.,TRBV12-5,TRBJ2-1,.,TGTGCTAGTGGTTTTTTGGGGGTCAGCTCCTACAATGAGCAGTTCTTC,CASGFLGVSSYNEQFF
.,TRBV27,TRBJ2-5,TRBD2,TGTGCCAGCAGTTCAGACGGGGGGGCCAAAGAGACCCAGTACTTC,CASSSDGGAKETQYF
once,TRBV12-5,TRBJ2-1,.,TGTGCTAGTGGTTTGTACGGGGGGCCGGGAAATGAGCAGTTCTTC,CASGLYGGPGNEQFF
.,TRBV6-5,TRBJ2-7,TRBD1,TGTGCCAGCAGTGGGGACAGAGCCTACGAGCAGTACTTC,CASSGDRAYEQYF
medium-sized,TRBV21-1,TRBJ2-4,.,TGTGCCAGCAGCAGGGGGGGACAGGGGTGTGGAAACATTCAGTACTTC,CASSRGGQGCGNIQYF
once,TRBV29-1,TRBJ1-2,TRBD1,TGCAGCGTTGCAACAGGGGGTGGCGGCTACACCTTC,CSVATGGGGYTF